Listed below are T cell receptor beta chains from one sample, sequenced in a study of tumor and adjacent non-tumor tissue in lung cancer. Using its own MiXCR run on the multiplex PCR reads, TCRdb lists one record per CDR3 protein. The table shows 200,000 or so distinct CDR3 sequences, with 70% to 75% occurring only once. Sequencing was performed on lung tumor tissue. The receptors were sampled from a man in his sixties with non-small cell lung cancer. Both conserved end residues are part of each CDR3. Fields, in order: J gene, D gene, V gene, clone size, CDR3 protein, CDR3 DNA. A D gene is named only where the DNA matches it firmly. Not all rows give a size; the values are once, few, many and, for expanded clones, a class.

j_call: TRBJ2-1; d_call: TRBD1; v_call: TRBV6-5; clone_size: few; cdr3_aa: CASSSQGASVNEQFF; cdr3_nt: TGTGCCAGCAGTTCCCAGGGGGCGAGTGTCAATGAGCAGTTCTTC
j_call: TRBJ2-7; d_call: .; v_call: TRBV6-1; clone_size: once; cdr3_aa: CASSESRVYPYEQYF; cdr3_nt: TGTGCCAGCAGTGAATCGAGGGTCTACCCCTACGAACAGTACTTC
j_call: TRBJ2-7; d_call: TRBD2; v_call: TRBV11-2; clone_size: .; cdr3_aa: CANSLDWVAFTGGPYEQYF; cdr3_nt: TGTGCCAATAGCCTCGATTGGGTAGCTTTTACGGGGGGACCCTACGAGCAGTACTTC
j_call: TRBJ2-1; d_call: .; v_call: TRBV11-2; clone_size: many; cdr3_aa: CASSLGTYNEQFF; cdr3_nt: TGTGCCAGCAGCTTAGGGACCTACAATGAGCAGTTCTTC
j_call: TRBJ1-4; d_call: .; v_call: TRBV7-9; clone_size: few; cdr3_aa: CASSLDQHEKLFF; cdr3_nt: TGTGCCAGCAGCTTAGATCAGCACGAAAAACTGTTTTTT
j_call: TRBJ2-7; d_call: TRBD1; v_call: TRBV11-1; clone_size: many; cdr3_aa: CASSSSERGPYEQYF; cdr3_nt: TGTGCCAGCAGCTCCTCGGAGAGGGGGCCATACGAGCAGTACTTC
j_call: TRBJ2-3; d_call: .; v_call: TRBV4-3; clone_size: .; cdr3_aa: CASSLGTWTDTLYF; cdr3_nt: TGCGCCAGCAGCCTTGGGACTTGGACAGATACGCTGTATTTT
j_call: TRBJ1-6; d_call: .; v_call: TRBV6-1; clone_size: .; cdr3_aa: CASSPGLLYNSPLHF; cdr3_nt: TGTGCCAGCTCACCGGGACTACTCTATAATTCACCCCTCCACTTT
j_call: TRBJ2-4; d_call: .; v_call: TRBV11-1; clone_size: .; cdr3_aa: CASSLYSKNIEYF; cdr3_nt: TGTGCCAGCAGCTTGTACAGCAAAAACATTGAGTACTTC
j_call: TRBJ2-1; d_call: .; v_call: TRBV12-3/TRBV12-4; clone_size: .; cdr3_aa: CASSSDTTFKQFF; cdr3_nt: TGTGCCAGTAGTTCAGACACCACTTTTAAGCAGTTCTTC
j_call: TRBJ2-5; d_call: .; v_call: TRBV7-8; clone_size: once; cdr3_aa: CASSFRRGLQETQYF; cdr3_nt: TGTGCCAGCAGCTTCAGGAGAGGCCTACAAGAGACCCAGTACTTC
j_call: TRBJ1-2; d_call: TRBD1; v_call: TRBV10-1; clone_size: many; cdr3_aa: CARTQGVAYGYTF; cdr3_nt: TGCGCCAGGACCCAGGGGGTTGCCTATGGCTACACCTTC
j_call: TRBJ2-3; d_call: TRBD2; v_call: TRBV11-3; clone_size: .; cdr3_aa: CASNFLAEGADTQYF; cdr3_nt: TGTGCCAGCAACTTCCTAGCGGAAGGAGCCGATACGCAGTATTTT
j_call: TRBJ1-6; d_call: TRBD1; v_call: TRBV7-9; clone_size: .; cdr3_aa: CASSPKDRGNSPLHF; cdr3_nt: TGTGCCAGCAGCCCTAAGGACAGGGGAAATTCACCCCTCCACTTT
j_call: TRBJ1-2; d_call: TRBD1; v_call: TRBV5-6; clone_size: .; cdr3_aa: CASSLVTGTGDRKDGYTF; cdr3_nt: TGTGCCAGCAGCTTGGTGACCGGGACAGGGGATAGGAAGGATGGCTACACCTTC
j_call: TRBJ1-6; d_call: .; v_call: TRBV11-2; clone_size: .; cdr3_aa: CASSLLPPTSLGGSYNLPLHF; cdr3_nt: TGTGCCAGCAGCTTATTACCCCCCACTAGTTTAGGCGGTTCATATAATTTACCCCTCCACTTT
j_call: TRBJ1-1; d_call: .; v_call: TRBV20-1; clone_size: .; cdr3_aa: CSAHWGNTEAFF; cdr3_nt: TGCAGTGCCCATTGGGGCAACACTGAAGCTTTCTTC
j_call: TRBJ2-1; d_call: .; v_call: TRBV7-8; clone_size: .; cdr3_aa: CVSSQGLTGANSIDQFF; cdr3_nt: TGTGTCAGCAGCCAAGGACTAACGGGAGCCAACTCGATCGATCAGTTCTTC
j_call: TRBJ2-1; d_call: .; v_call: TRBV6-2/TRBV6-3; clone_size: .; cdr3_aa: CASSWTAYEQFF; cdr3_nt: TGTGCTAGCAGTTGGACTGCGTATGAGCAGTTCTTC
j_call: TRBJ1-5; d_call: .; v_call: TRBV11-3; clone_size: .; cdr3_aa: CARSWGSNQPQHF; cdr3_nt: TGTGCTAGAAGCTGGGGGAGCAATCAGCCCCAGCATTTT
j_call: TRBJ2-6; d_call: TRBD2; v_call: TRBV11-3; clone_size: .; cdr3_aa: CASIPAGTSGANVLTF; cdr3_nt: TGTGCCAGTATCCCAGCGGGGACCTCTGGGGCCAACGTCCTGACTTTC
j_call: TRBJ2-5; d_call: TRBD1; v_call: TRBV4-2; clone_size: .; cdr3_aa: CASSRRGGKETQYF; cdr3_nt: TGTGCCAGCAGCCGAAGAGGGGGCAAAGAGACCCAGTACTTC
j_call: TRBJ1-1; d_call: TRBD1; v_call: TRBV7-2; clone_size: .; cdr3_aa: CAGSIRTGIAETLF; cdr3_nt: TGTGCCGGCAGCATCCGGACAGGGATCGCTGAGACTCTCTTT
j_call: TRBJ2-3; d_call: TRBD2; v_call: TRBV20-1; clone_size: .; cdr3_aa: CSASLLLAGELDTQYF; cdr3_nt: TGCAGTGCTAGTCTCTTGCTAGCGGGAGAATTAGATACGCAGTATTTT
j_call: TRBJ2-5; d_call: .; v_call: TRBV5-1; clone_size: once; cdr3_aa: CASTYSPGTVGETQYF; cdr3_nt: TGCGCCAGCACCTACTCCCCCGGGACTGTAGGGGAGACCCAGTACTTC
j_call: TRBJ2-7; d_call: TRBD2; v_call: TRBV6-5; clone_size: .; cdr3_aa: CASSYSKGRVSYEQYF; cdr3_nt: TGTGCCAGCAGTTACTCCAAGGGGAGGGTTTCGTACGAGCAGTATTTC
j_call: TRBJ2-3; d_call: .; v_call: TRBV5-4; clone_size: .; cdr3_aa: CASGRQWAGNTQYF; cdr3_nt: TGTGCCAGCGGTAGGCAGTGGGCGGGGAATACGCAGTATTTT
j_call: TRBJ2-2; d_call: .; v_call: TRBV6-5; clone_size: many; cdr3_aa: CASSYYPGELFF; cdr3_nt: TGTGCCAGCAGTTACTACCCCGGGGAGCTGTTTTTT
j_call: TRBJ1-1; d_call: TRBD1; v_call: TRBV28; clone_size: .; cdr3_aa: CASCLRGQGVTEAFF; cdr3_nt: TGTGCCAGCTGTCTGAGGGGGCAGGGGGTCACTGAAGCTTTCTTT
j_call: TRBJ1-1; d_call: .; v_call: TRBV5-4; clone_size: few; cdr3_aa: CASNLQGNTEAFF; cdr3_nt: TGTGCCAGCAACTTACAGGGTAATACTGAAGCTTTCTTT
j_call: TRBJ2-5; d_call: .; v_call: TRBV12-3/TRBV12-4; clone_size: .; cdr3_aa: CASRRDSLNTETQYF; cdr3_nt: TGTGCCAGCAGACGGGACTCCCTAAACACGGAGACCCAATACTTC
j_call: TRBJ2-5; d_call: .; v_call: TRBV29-1; clone_size: .; cdr3_aa: CSVGGRLQETQYF; cdr3_nt: TGCAGCGTCGGGGGTAGGCTACAAGAGACCCAGTACTTC
j_call: TRBJ1-5; d_call: TRBD1; v_call: TRBV20-1; clone_size: .; cdr3_aa: CSIEDRGLVNQPQHF; cdr3_nt: TGCAGTATCGAGGACAGGGGGCTTGTCAATCAGCCCCAGCATTTT
j_call: TRBJ1-4; d_call: TRBD1; v_call: TRBV20-1; clone_size: .; cdr3_aa: CSAGTEQDLSRPNEKLFF; cdr3_nt: TGCAGTGCTGGGACAGAACAGGATTTATCGCGGCCAAATGAAAAGCTGTTTTTT
j_call: TRBJ1-3; d_call: .; v_call: TRBV20-1; clone_size: .; cdr3_aa: CSAGKKGGGGTIYF; cdr3_nt: TGCAGTGCGGGAAAAAAAGGGGGTGGTGGCACCATATATTTT
j_call: TRBJ1-5; d_call: .; v_call: TRBV5-4; clone_size: .; cdr3_aa: CASSYSPFRIQPQHF; cdr3_nt: TGTGCCAGCAGCTACAGTCCATTCAGGATTCAGCCCCAGCATTTT
j_call: TRBJ2-3; d_call: .; v_call: TRBV6-1; clone_size: .; cdr3_aa: CASSDQGLGADTQYF; cdr3_nt: TGTGCCAGCAGTGACCAGGGACTGGGAGCAGATACGCAGTATTTT
j_call: TRBJ1-1; d_call: TRBD1; v_call: TRBV13; clone_size: .; cdr3_aa: CASSFGTGVRGTEPFF; cdr3_nt: TGTGCCAGCAGCTTTGGGACAGGTGTTAGGGGCACTGAACCTTTCTTT
j_call: TRBJ2-5; d_call: .; v_call: TRBV11-2; clone_size: .; cdr3_aa: CASSIGYSASGTQYF; cdr3_nt: TGTGCCAGCAGCATAGGGTACTCAGCTTCTGGGACTCAGTACTTC
j_call: TRBJ2-1; d_call: TRBD2; v_call: TRBV28; clone_size: .; cdr3_aa: CASSSVAGSRYNEQFF; cdr3_nt: TGTGCCAGCAGCTCAGTAGCGGGGAGTCGCTACAATGAGCAGTTCTTC
j_call: TRBJ2-3; d_call: TRBD2; v_call: TRBV6-5; clone_size: .; cdr3_aa: CASSLIAGGPNTQCF; cdr3_nt: TGTGCCAGCAGCCTTATAGCGGGGGGGCCAAATACGCAGTGTTTT
j_call: TRBJ2-1; d_call: .; v_call: TRBV29-1; clone_size: .; cdr3_aa: CYAIIPGRGINEQFF; cdr3_nt: TGCTACGCTATTATCCCGGGCCGGGGTATCAATGAGCAGTTCTTC
j_call: TRBJ2-5; d_call: TRBD1; v_call: TRBV20-1; clone_size: many; cdr3_aa: CSATTDRGRETQYF; cdr3_nt: TGCAGTGCGACGACCGACAGGGGTCGAGAGACCCAGTACTTC
j_call: TRBJ2-5; d_call: .; v_call: TRBV12-3/TRBV12-4; clone_size: .; cdr3_aa: CASSLAGWQGETQYF; cdr3_nt: TGTGCCAGCAGTTTGGCCGGATGGCAGGGAGAGACCCAGTACTTC
j_call: TRBJ2-1; d_call: .; v_call: TRBV20-1; clone_size: once; cdr3_aa: CSARDPQDLSYNEQFF; cdr3_nt: TGCAGTGCTAGAGACCCCCAGGACCTCTCCTACAATGAGCAGTTCTTC
j_call: TRBJ2-5; d_call: TRBD2; v_call: TRBV11-2; clone_size: .; cdr3_aa: CDSSYGTGGHETQYF; cdr3_nt: TGTGACAGCAGCTACGGGACGGGGGGGCACGAGACCCAGTACTTC
j_call: TRBJ2-4; d_call: .; v_call: TRBV20-1; clone_size: .; cdr3_aa: CSARRVVGKNIQYF; cdr3_nt: TGCAGTGCTAGGCGGGTGGTGGGCAAAAACATTCAGTACTTC
j_call: TRBJ2-2; d_call: TRBD2; v_call: TRBV11-2; clone_size: .; cdr3_aa: CVSSLAGFPNTGELFF; cdr3_nt: TGTGTCAGCAGCTTAGCGGGATTTCCGAACACCGGGGAGCTGTTTTTT
j_call: TRBJ2-3; d_call: .; v_call: TRBV20-1; clone_size: .; cdr3_aa: CSARTPGHDKDTRYF; cdr3_nt: TGCAGTGCTAGAACCCCGGGACACGACAAAGATACGCGGTATTTT
j_call: TRBJ2-3; d_call: TRBD2; v_call: TRBV4-2; clone_size: .; cdr3_aa: CASSQDGTSGSTYAQYF; cdr3_nt: TGCGCCAGTAGCCAAGATGGGACTAGCGGGAGCACATATGCGCAGTATTTT
j_call: TRBJ2-4; d_call: .; v_call: TRBV11-2; clone_size: .; cdr3_aa: CASNSPRGGDKNIQYF; cdr3_nt: TGTGCCAGCAACTCCCCGAGGGGGGGGGATAAAAACATTCAGTACTTC
j_call: TRBJ2-1; d_call: TRBD2; v_call: TRBV20-1; clone_size: .; cdr3_aa: CSARTSGSSPYNEQFF; cdr3_nt: TGCAGTGCGCGGACTAGCGGGAGCAGCCCCTACAATGAGCAGTTCTTC
j_call: TRBJ2-3; d_call: TRBD2; v_call: TRBV6-1; clone_size: few; cdr3_aa: CASSESLAGGPYTQYF; cdr3_nt: TGTGCCAGCAGTGAATCACTAGCGGGGGGGCCATATACGCAGTATTTT
j_call: TRBJ2-5; d_call: .; v_call: TRBV20-1; clone_size: few; cdr3_aa: CSARRGRETQYF; cdr3_nt: TGCAGTGCTCGGCGGGGGCGAGAGACCCAGTACTTC
j_call: TRBJ1-5; d_call: TRBD1; v_call: TRBV28; clone_size: few; cdr3_aa: CASRRGTGNSGQPQHF; cdr3_nt: TGTGCCAGCAGACGCGGGACAGGGAATTCAGGCCAGCCCCAGCATTTT
j_call: TRBJ2-2; d_call: .; v_call: TRBV24-1; clone_size: .; cdr3_aa: CATSALGAGELFF; cdr3_nt: TGTGCCACCAGTGCCTTAGGGGCCGGGGAGCTGTTTTTT
j_call: TRBJ1-2; d_call: .; v_call: TRBV28; clone_size: .; cdr3_aa: CASNYGGNANYGYTF; cdr3_nt: TGTGCCAGCAACTATGGAGGGAACGCTAACTATGGCTATACCTTC
j_call: TRBJ2-1; d_call: TRBD2; v_call: TRBV7-8; clone_size: once; cdr3_aa: CASSQGLVGTNSIDQFF; cdr3_nt: TGTGCCAGCAGCCAAGGACTAGTGGGAACCAACTCGATCGATCAGTTCTTC
j_call: TRBJ2-7; d_call: TRBD1; v_call: TRBV20-1; clone_size: .; cdr3_aa: CSAPHTGGASYDQYF; cdr3_nt: TGCAGTGCTCCTCACACAGGGGGCGCGTCTTACGATCAGTACTTC